This T cell receptor (beta chain) was retrieved from a study of regulatory T cells in long-lasting Graves disease. CDR1 and CDR2 (germline): SGHRS, YFSETQ. The CDR3 is made up of 13 amino acids. Arm-PCR of CDR3 regions and iRepertoire HTBI primers were the basis on which TCR beta libraries were built. Original data processing: Samples revealed about 63 TRBV and approximately 15 TRBJ segments. One entry per CDR3 protein, called by TCRdb with MiXCR from the multiplex PCR reads. None of the V and J calls come from the authors' own analysis; TCRdb made them. The table includes around 360,000 distinct CDR3 sequences, 15% to 20% detected once. Documented time point: newly diagnosed GD, antithyroid drugs for less than 3 months. Extracted PBMC RNA gave rise to the TCR library. A note on this clonotype: Given a far larger clone just one base away, this is likely a sequencing read error.

Separately, the same data were catalogued under a study of T cells in Graves' hyperthyroidism and ophthalmopathy.

This clonotype was sampled from a woman younger than 30 with Graves disease. This chain links TRBV5-1 with TRBJ2-3; D call uncertain. The end of the DNA fits TRBJ2-5 better, so the J call may be wrong. This specimen consisted of peripheral blood mononuclear cells (PBMCs), obtained at new diagnosis, from a patient treated with antithyroid drugs. In DNA form, the CDR3 reads TGCGCCAGCAGCTTAAGGCTGGCGGAGACCCAGTACTTC. Translation gives CASSLRLAETQYF.